There are a few counts of the clone carrying this TCR beta chain. Germline CDR1 reads SGHNT; CDR2 reads YYREEE (reference sequence). The ends were cut back, 1 base at V and 6 bases at J, with 2 bases in the middle. This CDR3 region has 11 residues. RNA totalling 0.5 to 1 ug underwent reverse transcription with random hexamers. A single record per CDR3 protein comes from TCRdb applying MiXCR to the immunoSEQ multiplex PCR reads. Of more than 65,000 distinct CDR3 sequences in the sample, 95% were seen once. The sample comes from a study of CD8 T cells in Susac syndrome. Sequences were obtained from CD8+ T cells from PBMCs. V is TRBV5-4 and J is TRBJ2-1; no reliable D call. This sequence originates from a human donor with Susac syndrome. The CDR3 here is CASSLTNEQFF. Here the CDR3 DNA reads TGTGCCAGCAGCTTGACCAATGAGCAGTTCTTC.